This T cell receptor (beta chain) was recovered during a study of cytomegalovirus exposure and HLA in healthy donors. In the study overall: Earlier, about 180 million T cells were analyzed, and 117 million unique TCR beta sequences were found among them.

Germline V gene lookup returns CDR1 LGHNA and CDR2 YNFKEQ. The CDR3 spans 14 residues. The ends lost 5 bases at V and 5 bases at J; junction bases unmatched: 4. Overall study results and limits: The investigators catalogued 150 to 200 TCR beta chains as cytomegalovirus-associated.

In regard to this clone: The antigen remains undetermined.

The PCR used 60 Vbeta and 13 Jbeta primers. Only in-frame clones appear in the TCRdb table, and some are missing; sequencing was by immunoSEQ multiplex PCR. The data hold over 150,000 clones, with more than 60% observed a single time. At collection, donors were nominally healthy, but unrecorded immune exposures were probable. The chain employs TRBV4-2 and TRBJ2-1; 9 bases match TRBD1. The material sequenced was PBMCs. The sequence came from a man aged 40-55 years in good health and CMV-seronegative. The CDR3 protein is CASSGTGRDNEQFF. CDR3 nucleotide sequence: TGTGCCAGCAGCGGGACAGGGAGGGACAATGAGCAGTTCTTC.